Sequencing of this T cell receptor beta chain was carried out in a study of identical twins. Points from the study as a whole: The models gave estimates that fell short of the out-of-frame TCR alpha sharing seen in monozygotic twins.

A universal primer site was created by template switching, with the cDNA bearing unique molecular identifiers. TCRdb passed the 5' RACE reads through MiXCR, listing each CDR3 protein once. The sample holds just under 650,000 distinct CDR3 sequences, under 8.5% seen once. This clonotype was detected many times. What it recognizes is unknown. After removal of 3 bases from V and 7 bases from J, the junction contained 6 bases not matched to a gene. This CDR3 has 15 residues. Among all donors, each was a healthy Caucasian. This sample was also put to use in a study of yellow fever vaccine responses in identical twins. In that study: Twins' vaccine T cell responses were reported to seem partly convergent and partly personalized.

The sample comprised PBMCs. V gene TRBV12-3 or TRBV12-4 combines with J gene TRBJ2-1; 10 nucleotides line up with TRBD2. The sequence derives from a woman younger than 30 in good health. The CDR3 is CASSFILAGTNEQFF. The CDR3 coding sequence is TGTGCCAGCAGTTTTATACTAGCGGGAACAAATGAGCAGTTCTTC.